This TCR beta chain was identified during a study of blood T cell repertoires in COVID-19. Across the study: Specimens from acute and convalescent COVID-19 originated in the United States, Italy and Spain. Sources were T cells, B-cell-depleted T cells, or PBMCs; the material itself was cDNA or gDNA.

Only one count was recorded for this clone. Original methodology: By means of reference gene primer amplification, nucleated cell counts were estimated. Sequencing used immunoSEQ multiplex PCR; TCRdb keeps in-frame clones, though not all of them. For V, J and clone size, that table is used; D and trimming come from the DNA. In the table there are about 230,000 clones, less than 90% of which are singletons. The CDR3 spans 13 residues. Germline V gives CDR1 SGHNT, CDR2 YYREEE (reference sequence). Trimming took 5 bases from V and 6 from J, leaving 15 bases between them. The receptor was derived from a woman in her seventies with active or convalescent COVID-19. The chain is built from TRBV5-4 and TRBJ2-7, with D tentatively TRBD2 (7 bases). Sequencing was performed on peripheral blood. DNA for the CDR3: TGTGCCAGCAGTTTATACAGGGAGGGCGAGCAGTACTTC. This gives the protein CASSLYREGEQYF.